These 27 T cell receptor beta chains were all obtained from the same sample, sequenced in a study of blood T cell repertoires in COVID-19. Repertoires were generated with immunoSEQ multiplex PCR, while TCRdb's copy carries only in-frame clones and drops some. Here the sample spans 240,000 or so clones, about 82% being singletons. Sequencing input: PBMCs or T cells enriched from blood (not recorded which). These receptor sequences come from a woman between 50 and 59 years old who had recovered from COVID-19.

The V and J genes are TRBV30 and TRBJ1-2; D is ambiguous. Trimming stripped 3 bases from V and 8 bases from J, with 13 bases between. CDR1 and CDR2 from the germline V gene are GTSNPN and SVGIG (reference sequence). The CDR3 totals 12 residues. The CDR3 coding sequence is TGTGCCTGGAGACTTACCCCGGGGGGCTACACCTTC. It encodes CAWRLTPGGYTF.

The V gene is TRBV9, the J gene TRBJ1-3, with D possibly being TRBD1 (5 bases). The CDR3 contains 15 residues. Germline loops: CDR1 SGDLS, CDR2 YYNGEE. V gave up 0 bases and J gave up 2 bases, with 9 bases separating them. In DNA, the CDR3 is TGTGCCAGCAGCGTAGGGGGGGTACCTGGAAACACCATATATTTT. Translation: CASSVGGVPGNTIYF.

This rearrangement joins TRBV6-6 to TRBJ1-3; D might be TRBD1 (6 bases). Germline lookup yields CDR1 MNHNY and CDR2 SVGAGI (reference sequence). This CDR3 is 16 amino acids long. V was shortened by 6 bases and J by 0 bases, with 15 bases between the two germline ends. The CDR3 DNA reads TGTGCCAGCAGAACCGCAGGGGTATTCTCTGGAAACACCATATATTTT. This gives the protein CASRTAGVFSGNTIYF.

The rearrangement joins TRBV10-2 to TRBJ1-3; 11 bases are a match to TRBD1. This CDR3 region has 17 residues. V shed 6 bases and J 0 bases; nucleotides not matched to a gene: 7. From germline, CDR1 is WSHSY and CDR2 SAAADI. The CDR3 sequence: CASRRTGGLNSGNTIYF. The DNA of the CDR3 is TGCGCCAGCAGAAGGACAGGGGGCCTGAACTCTGGAAACACCATATATTTT.

The J gene is TRBJ1-1, the V gene TRBV28, with TRBD1 matching over 7 bases. This CDR3 spans 18 amino acids. The germline gives CDR1 MDHEN, CDR2 SYDVKM. The ends lost 2 bases at V and 0 bases at J; junction bases unmatched: 12. Here the CDR3 reads CASSLKFGTDLMNTEAFF. The CDR3 DNA sequence: TGTGCCAGCAGTTTAAAATTCGGGACAGACCTCATGAACACTGAAGCTTTCTTT.

The chain joins TRBV3-1 (or the pseudogene TRBV3-2) to TRBJ2-5, with 14 bases aligning to TRBD2. Germline V lookup: CDR1 LGHDT, CDR2 YNNKEL (reference sequence). The CDR3 has 16 amino acids. The V gene end was trimmed by 4 bases and the J gene end by 5 bases; junction bases not matched to a gene: 6. CDR3 nucleotide sequence: TGTGCCAGCAGCCGGGGACTAGCGGGGGCCGAGGAGACCCAGTACTTC. Amino acid sequence: CASSRGLAGAEETQYF.

For this clone: Different DNA sequences within this sample yield the same CDR3. The chain has TRBV28 and TRBJ2-7, with D possibly TRBD2 on 6 matching bases. This CDR3 has 14 residues. Germline loops: CDR1 MDHEN, CDR2 SYDVKM. The germline V and J ends were trimmed by 2 bases and 0 bases, with 8 bases remaining between them. Written as DNA, the CDR3 is TGTGCCAGCAGTTTAGGAGGGAGCTCCTACGAGCAGTACTTC. It codes for CASSLGGSSYEQYF.

The chain recombines TRBV21-1 with TRBJ1-6. TRBV21-1 constitutes a pseudogene. This CDR3 has 18 residues. The CDR3 DNA is TGTGCCAGCAGCAAAAGGACCTGGGGGGGCGAGAAGAATTCACCCCTCCACTTT. This sequence encodes CASSKRTWGGEKNSPLHF.

The rearrangement uses TRBV3-1 (or the pseudogene TRBV3-2) and TRBJ1-1, with D possibly TRBD1 on 6 matching bases. The CDR3 covers 14 residues. Trimming shortened V by 2 bases and J by 2 bases, and 9 bases separated the two germline ends. Germline V lookup: CDR1 LGHDT, CDR2 YNNKEL (reference sequence). The CDR3 DNA follows: TGTGCCAGCAGCCAACTACAGGGTAACACTGAAGCTTTCTTT. It codes for CASSQLQGNTEAFF.

J is TRBJ1-6 and V is TRBV7-6, with 7 bases lining up with TRBD1. The CDR3 is made up of 16 amino acids. With 5 bases clipped from V and 3 bases from J, the junction kept 7 bases outside the gene matches. Germline CDR1 reads SGHVS; CDR2 reads FNYEAQ. CDR3: CASSLTGADYNSPLHF. The CDR3, as DNA: TGTGCCAGCAGCCTAACAGGGGCGGACTATAATTCACCCCTCCACTTT.

Many counts were recorded for this clone. The CDR3 nucleotides read TGCGCCAGCCTAGCTGAGGGGGCTTACGAGCAGTACTTC. This sequence encodes CASLAEGAYEQYF. The chain employs TRBV4-3 and TRBJ2-7; TRBD1 agrees at 7 bases. Unmatched junction bases numbered 8, after V lost 8 bases and J lost 4 bases. Germline values: CDR1 LGHNA, CDR2 YSLEER. The CDR3 has 13 amino acids.

The chain couples TRBV28 to TRBJ2-2; tentatively, D is TRBD2 (5 bases). The CDR3 totals 13 residues. V dropped 6 bases and J dropped 6 bases, with 11 bases sitting between them. Germline CDR1 and CDR2: MDHEN and SYDVKM. The CDR3 bases are TGTGCCAGCAGGCCTACGAGGGCCGGGGAGCTGTTTTTT. Encoded protein: CASRPTRAGELFF.

This clone appeared once. This sequence joins TRBV28 and TRBJ1-6; D call uncertain. V lost 3 bases, J lost 9 bases, and 9 bases lay in between. CDR1 MDHEN and CDR2 SYDVKM come from the germline V gene. This CDR3 comprises 13 residues. The CDR3 reads CASSLGLTSPLHF. As DNA, the CDR3 is TGTGCCAGCAGTTTGGGCCTCACTTCACCCCTCCACTTT.

This clone was recorded only once. DNA for the CDR3: TGTGCCAGCAGGTTCGGGTCTGGAAACACCATATATTTT. Amino acid sequence: CASRFGSGNTIYF. This chain connects TRBV5-6 to TRBJ1-3; D gene uncertain. From germline, CDR1 is SGHDT and CDR2 YYEEEE. V lost 5 bases and J 1 base, leaving 7 bases between the germline ends. CDR3 length: 13 residues.

In its sample, this clone was seen once. This chain connects TRBV5-3 to TRBJ2-1; no firm D call. TRBV5-3 is noted as an ORF with a role that remains uncertain. This CDR3 is 15 amino acids long. Trimming took off 7 bases at V and 1 base at J, with 15 bases between the two ends. CDR3 in DNA: TGTGCCAGAGCGCCCCCCGGTTCGTCCTACAATGAGCAGTTCTTC. Protein sequence: CARAPPGSSYNEQFF.

The rearrangement uses TRBV4-1 and TRBJ1-5; no clear D gene. This CDR3 contains 13 residues. The germline CDR1 and CDR2 sequences are MGHRA and YSYEKL. V lost 2 bases and J 0 bases, leaving 2 bases between the germline ends. The DNA of the CDR3 is TGCGCCAGCAGCCAACATAGCAATCAGCCCCAGCATTTT. Protein sequence: CASSQHSNQPQHF.

This chain uses TRBV7-2 with TRBJ1-5; D remains unclear. Germline lookup yields CDR1 SGHTA and CDR2 FQGNSA. V was clipped by 4 bases and J by 7 bases, with 11 bases between them. CDR3 length equals 13 residues. CDR3 region: CASSSRVGQPQHF. The CDR3 nucleotides are TGTGCCAGCAGCTCGAGGGTGGGGCAGCCCCAGCATTTT.

This chain joins TRBV9 and TRBJ2-3; 8 nucleotides match TRBD2. This CDR3 comprises 15 residues. Trimming removed 4 bases from V and 3 bases from J; junction bases left unmatched: 7. Germline V gene lookup returns CDR1 SGDLS and CDR2 YYNGEE. The DNA of the CDR3 is TGTGCCAGCAGCCCGCGGGGGGTTGGGACAGATACGCAGTATTTT. Encoded protein: CASSPRGVGTDTQYF.

J is TRBJ1-1 and V is TRBV9; D perhaps matches TRBD1 (5 bases). This CDR3 spans 15 amino acids. Trimming pared 3 bases from V and 4 bases from J, leaving 16 bases between. Looked up from germline, CDR1 is SGDLS and CDR2 is YYNGEE. The CDR3 spells CASSALAGVSTEAFF. CDR3 sequence (DNA): TGTGCCAGCAGCGCCCTGGCGGGGGTCTCCACTGAAGCTTTCTTT. The full variable domain, with the rest looked up from reference TRBV9 and TRBJ1-1, is DSGVTQTPKHLITATGQRVTLRCSPRSGDLSVYWYQQSLDQGLQFLIQYYNGEERAKGNILERFSAQQFPDLHSELNLSSLELGDSALYFCASSALAGVSTEAFFGQGTRLTVV.

V usage is TRBV5-1 and J usage is TRBJ1-4, with D maybe TRBD1 (5 bases). Germline CDR1 SGHRS, CDR2 YFSETQ. The CDR3 contains 14 residues. The V and J ends lost 4 bases and 5 bases respectively, with 12 bases between them. The CDR3, as DNA: TGCGCCAGCAGCAGGGGACTGGGAAATGAAAAACTGTTTTTT. This gives the protein CASSRGLGNEKLFF.

This chain uses TRBV4-3 with TRBJ2-1; D perhaps matches TRBD1 (5 bases). The V and J ends lost 3 bases and 2 bases respectively, with 11 bases between them. Germline V gives CDR1 LGHNA, CDR2 YSLEER. The length of the CDR3 is 15 residues. The CDR3 spells CASSQGKGTYNEQFF. As DNA, the CDR3 is TGCGCCAGCAGCCAGGGGAAGGGGACCTACAATGAGCAGTTCTTC.

This clone was recorded a few times. The chain has TRBV9 and TRBJ2-7, with D possibly being TRBD1 (6 bases). CDR3 length: 13 residues. Germline V gives CDR1 SGDLS, CDR2 YYNGEE. With 0 bases removed from V and 6 bases from J, the gap between germline ends came to 10 bases. The CDR3 DNA reads TGTGCCAGCAGCGTAGACGGCAGGGGCGAGCAGTACTTC. It codes for CASSVDGRGEQYF.

V and J are TRBV15 and TRBJ2-3; 11 positions match TRBD2. Germline V CDR1 and CDR2: LNHNV, YYDKDF (reference sequence). This CDR3 contains 14 residues. V trimming: 7 bases; J trimming: 4 bases; junction bases outside the gene matches: 4. CDR3 sequence (DNA): TGTGCCACCAATAGCGGGGGGGACCCAGATACGCAGTATTTT. Translation: CATNSGGDPDTQYF.

This chain uses TRBV10-3 with TRBJ1-6, with D possibly TRBD1 on 5 matching bases. The V gene's germline CDR1 is ENHRY and CDR2 SYGVKD. This CDR3 spans 14 amino acids. Trimming took off 4 bases at V and 5 bases at J, with 9 bases between the two ends. CDR3 protein: CAISGTDNNSPLHF. DNA for the CDR3: TGTGCCATCAGTGGGACGGACAATAATTCACCCCTCCACTTT.

In its sample, this clone was seen once. The CDR3 sequence: CASSREGSTGELFF. The CDR3 DNA is TGTGCCAGCAGTCGGGAGGGTAGCACCGGGGAGCTGTTTTTT. The chain carries TRBV5-4 and TRBJ2-2, with 8 bases fitting TRBD2. Per germline, CDR1 SGHNT and CDR2 YYREEE (reference sequence). Losses at the gene ends were 5 bases for V and 4 bases for J; bases not matched to a gene: 4. This CDR3 is built from 14 residues.

The rearrangement links TRBV2 to TRBJ2-1; 11 bases fit TRBD1. CDR1 SNHLY and CDR2 FYNNEI come from the germline V gene. CDR3 length equals 16 residues. Germline trimming cut 6 bases from V and 3 bases from J; bases unmatched to any gene: 7. For the CDR3, the DNA is TGTGCCAGCAGACCCCGGACAGGGGGCCTCTACAATGAGCAGTTCTTC. Translating it yields CASRPRTGGLYNEQFF.

The chain links TRBV7-2 to TRBJ1-6; D is undetermined. V was clipped by 5 bases and J by 6 bases, with 11 bases between them. The germline V gene has CDR1 SGHTA and CDR2 FQGNSA. The CDR3 runs 14 residues. Written as DNA, the CDR3 is TGTGCCAGCAGCCCCCAGCGGGGTAATTCACCCCTCCACTTT. This gives the protein CASSPQRGNSPLHF.